Listed below are T cell receptor beta chains from one sample, sequenced in a study of blood T cell repertoires in COVID-19. Sequencing used immunoSEQ multiplex PCR; TCRdb keeps in-frame clones, though not all of them. Among 250,000 or so clones, 80% to 95% were seen once, and the ten largest hold 2.5% to 3%. Sequencing input: PBMCs or T cells enriched from blood (not recorded which). These receptor sequences come from a man aged 40-49 years who had been exposed to COVID-19. CDR3s include the opening cysteine and the closing phenylalanine or tryptophan. Fields, in order: J gene, V gene, D gene, clone size, CDR3 DNA, CDR3 protein. A D gene is named only where the DNA matches it firmly. Part of the rows lack a size; the others show once, few, many or a class for expanded clones.

TRBJ1-1	TRBV10-3	NA	once	TGTGCCATCAGTGAGTCTGAAAGACTCAACACTGAAGCTTTCTTT	CAISESERLNTEAFF
TRBJ1-5	TRBV5-1	TRBD1	NA	TGCGCCAGCAGCTTAACAGGGGCCCGCCAAAAGCCCCAGCATTTT	CASSLTGARQKPQHF
TRBJ2-5	TRBV10-3	TRBD1	NA	TGTGCCATCAGTGTGACAGGGAAGGAGACCCAGTACTTC	CAISVTGKETQYF
TRBJ1-1	TRBV10-3	NA	NA	TGTGCCATCAGTGAGTTCCAGGGGACCACTGAAGCTTTCTTT	CAISEFQGTTEAFF
TRBJ1-2	TRBV28	TRBD1	NA	TGTGCCAGCAGTGGCCTCGGACAGGCCGACTATGGCTACACCTTC	CASSGLGQADYGYTF
TRBJ2-1	TRBV28	TRBD1	NA	TGTGCCAGCAGTTCCGGACAGGGGGGATGGAATGAGCAGTTCTTC	CASSSGQGGWNEQFF
TRBJ2-2	TRBV15	NA	NA	TGTGCCACCAGCAGAGACAGATTGAACACCGGGGAGCTGTTTTTT	CATSRDRLNTGELFF
TRBJ2-1	TRBV6-2/TRBV6-3	TRBD2	NA	TGTGCCAGCAGTTACGACGGGACTAGCGGGAACTCCTACAATGAGCAGTTCTTC	CASSYDGTSGNSYNEQFF
TRBJ1-2	TRBV6-5	TRBD1	NA	TGTGCCAGCAGCCGCGACAGGGGGCATGGCTACACCTTC	CASSRDRGHGYTF
TRBJ2-1	TRBV30	TRBD2	NA	TGTGCCTGGAGTGTAACCCCACTAGCGGGAGGCCCGAGAGCGCGTTTCAATGAGCAGTTCTTC	CAWSVTPLAGGPRARFNEQFF
TRBJ2-7	TRBV21-1	NA	few	TGTGCCAGCAGCAAAGTAGGATTAGCGGGGTACTACGAGCAGTACTTC	CASSKVGLAGYYEQYF
TRBJ1-6	TRBV10-2	TRBD1	NA	TGCGCCAGCAAACAGGGGTCCTCACCCCTCCACTTT	CASKQGSSPLHF
TRBJ2-2	TRBV5-1	TRBD2	NA	TGCGCCAGCAGCTTGGCCCTAGCGGGAAACACCGGGGAGCTGTTTTTT	CASSLALAGNTGELFF
TRBJ2-1	TRBV15	TRBD2	once	TGTGCCACCAGGGCGACTAGCGGGAGCTATGAGCAGTTCTTC	CATRATSGSYEQFF
TRBJ2-3	TRBV10-3	NA	NA	TGTGCCATCAGTCCCTTTGGGGGGAGAGATACGCAGTATTTT	CAISPFGGRDTQYF